This T cell receptor (beta chain) was obtained from a study of regulatory T cells in long-lasting Graves disease. Study outcomes and limitations: TRBV28, TRBJ1-2 and TRBJ2-5 were segments that persistent disease favored. Shared public clonotypes totalled 2,741 in persistent patients, compared with about 960 in new patients. Possibly, too few samples lowered accuracy.

Building of the TCR beta libraries involved iRepertoire HTBI primers and Arm-PCR of CDR3 regions. A single record per CDR3 protein comes from TCRdb applying MiXCR to the multiplex PCR reads. The profile covers roughly 420,000 distinct CDR3 sequences, with 15% to 20% appearing a single time and about a quarter taken by the ten largest. The germline V gene encodes CDR1 DFQATT and CDR2 SNEGSKA (reference sequence). This CDR3 has 14 residues. The V and J ends lost 3 bases and 7 bases respectively, with 19 bases between them. For this clonotype: Its specificity is not known.

Time point defined: newly diagnosed GD, antithyroid drugs for less than 3 months. The TCR library was made from RNA that had been extracted from PBMCs in TRIzol. EDTA tubes received about 10 milliliters of collected peripheral blood. The same data also contributed to another study, on T cells in Graves' hyperthyroidism and ophthalmopathy.

The source material was peripheral blood mononuclear cells (PBMCs), sampled at new diagnosis, from a patient treated with antithyroid drugs. The receptor comes from a woman under 30 with Graves disease. The chain uses TRBV20-1 and TRBJ2-7; perhaps TRBD2 as D (6 bases). The CDR3 region has the DNA TGCAGTGCTAGTTTCCCCGGGAGCTCCCAGGAGCAGTACTTC. Its translation is CSASFPGSSQEQYF.